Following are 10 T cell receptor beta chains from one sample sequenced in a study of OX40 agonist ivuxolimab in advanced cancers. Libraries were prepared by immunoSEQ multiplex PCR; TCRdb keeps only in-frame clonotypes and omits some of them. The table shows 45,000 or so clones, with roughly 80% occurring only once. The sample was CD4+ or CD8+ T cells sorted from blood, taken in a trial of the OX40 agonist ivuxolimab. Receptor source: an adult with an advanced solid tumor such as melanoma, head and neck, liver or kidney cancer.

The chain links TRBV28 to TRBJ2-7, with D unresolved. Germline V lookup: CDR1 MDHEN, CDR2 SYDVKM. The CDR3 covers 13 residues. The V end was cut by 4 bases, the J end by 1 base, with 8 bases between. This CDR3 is CASSWAKSYEQYF. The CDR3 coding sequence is TGTGCCAGCAGTTGGGCTAAATCCTACGAGCAGTACTTC.

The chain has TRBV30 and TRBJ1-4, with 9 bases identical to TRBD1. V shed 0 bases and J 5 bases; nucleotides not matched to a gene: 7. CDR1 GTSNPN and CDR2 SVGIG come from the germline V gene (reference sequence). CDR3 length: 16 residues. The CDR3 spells CAWSVPRQGVNEKLFF. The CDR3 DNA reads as TGTGCCTGGAGTGTGCCGCGACAGGGGGTGAATGAAAAACTGTTTTTT.

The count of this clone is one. This CDR3 reads CAGIHRGLRGETQYF. The CDR3 DNA follows: TGCGCCGGTATCCACAGGGGTTTGCGAGGGGAGACCCAGTACTTC. This sequence joins TRBV10-1 and TRBJ2-5, with TRBD1 matching over 7 bases. This CDR3 region has 15 residues. Unmatched junction bases numbered 17, after V lost 11 bases and J lost 5 bases. Germline V gene lookup returns CDR1 WNHNN and CDR2 SYGVQD (reference sequence).

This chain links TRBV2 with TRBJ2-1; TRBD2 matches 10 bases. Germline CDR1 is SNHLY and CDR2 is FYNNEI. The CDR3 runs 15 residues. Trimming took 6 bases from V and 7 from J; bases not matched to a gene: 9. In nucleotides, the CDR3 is TGTGCCAGCAGAAGTCTAGCGGGAGCCGAGAATGAGCAGTTCTTC. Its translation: CASRSLAGAENEQFF.

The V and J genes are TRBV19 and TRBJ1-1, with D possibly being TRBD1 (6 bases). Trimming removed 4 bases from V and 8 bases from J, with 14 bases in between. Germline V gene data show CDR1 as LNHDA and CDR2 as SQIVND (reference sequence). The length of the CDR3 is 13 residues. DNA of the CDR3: TGTGCCAGTAGTAAGAGGGGGGTAAGGGAAGCTTTCTTT. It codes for CASSKRGVREAFF.

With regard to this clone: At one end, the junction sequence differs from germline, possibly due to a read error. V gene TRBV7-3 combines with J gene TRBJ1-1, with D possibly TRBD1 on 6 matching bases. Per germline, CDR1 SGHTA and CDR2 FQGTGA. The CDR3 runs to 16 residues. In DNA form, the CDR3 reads TGTGCCAGCAGTTTAAAAGTAGGGCAGGGGCGGACTGAAGCTTTCTTT. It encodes CASSLKVGQGRTEAFF.

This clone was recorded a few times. CDR3 amino acids: CASSGQLYEQYF. The CDR3, as DNA: TGTGCCAGCAGTGGACAGCTCTACGAGCAGTACTTC. The V and J genes are TRBV6-1 and TRBJ2-7; the D gene is possibly TRBD1 (5 bases). This CDR3 comprises 12 residues. With 4 bases removed from V and 3 bases from J, the gap between germline ends came to 7 bases. The germline gives CDR1 MNHNS, CDR2 SASEGT.

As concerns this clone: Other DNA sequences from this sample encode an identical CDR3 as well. CDR3 sequence reads: CSARGGDEQFF. CDR3 in DNA: TGCAGTGCTAGAGGAGGTGATGAGCAGTTCTTC. The gene calls are TRBV20-1 and TRBJ2-1, with no clear D. This CDR3 region has 11 residues. Per germline, CDR1 DFQATT and CDR2 SNEGSKA (reference sequence). Trimming pared 1 base from V and 8 bases from J, leaving 6 bases between.

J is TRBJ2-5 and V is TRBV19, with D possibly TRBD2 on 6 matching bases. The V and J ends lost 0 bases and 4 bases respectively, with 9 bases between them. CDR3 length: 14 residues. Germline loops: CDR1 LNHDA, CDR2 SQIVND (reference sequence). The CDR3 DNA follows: TGTGCCAGTAGTATAGAGGGGGGAGGAGAGACCCAGTACTTC. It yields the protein CASSIEGGGETQYF.

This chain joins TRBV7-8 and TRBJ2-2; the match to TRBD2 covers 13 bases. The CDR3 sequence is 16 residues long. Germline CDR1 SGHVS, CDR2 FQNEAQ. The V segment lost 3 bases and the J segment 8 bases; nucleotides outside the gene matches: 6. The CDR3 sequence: CASSFRTSGSSGELFF. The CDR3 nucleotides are TGTGCCAGCAGCTTCAGGACTAGCGGGAGTTCGGGGGAGCTGTTTTTT.